This TCR beta chain was observed in a study of blood T cell repertoires in COVID-19. Per the germline V gene, CDR1 is SGHRS and CDR2 is YFSETQ. This CDR3 is built from 15 residues. V gave up 4 bases and J gave up 4 bases, with 12 bases separating them. Those who participated ranged in age from roughly 18 to 89 years and resided in about two dozen US areas. Each exposed participant met a COVID-19 case in the 2 weeks preceding study entry. Here immunoSEQ multiplex PCR was the method, and the copy in TCRdb shows in-frame clones only, minus some. The table records around 270,000 clones, 80% to 90% of them present only once.

V gene TRBV5-1 combines with J gene TRBJ2-6, with D possibly TRBD1 on 6 matching bases. This receptor was obtained from a woman aged 40 to 50 who had been exposed to COVID-19. Sequencing used PBMCs or T cells enriched from blood (not recorded which). In nucleotides, the CDR3 is TGCGCCAGCAGCCCAACAGGGCGAGGGGCCAACGTCCTGACTTTC. Its protein is CASSPTGRGANVLTF.